The clone carrying this T cell receptor (beta chain) has at least ten counts. TCRdb processed the PCR reads anew with MiXCR; each CDR3 protein has one entry. The sample consists of approximately 11,000 distinct CDR3 sequences, approximately 22% of them appearing once. Germline CDR1 and CDR2: MNHNS and SASEGT. This CDR3 has 15 residues. These data are taken from a study of immune characterization of retroperitoneal liposarcoma. J is TRBJ2-1 and V is TRBV6-1, with 12 bases aligning to TRBD2. The DNA matches TRBJ2-7 better at its end, which makes the J call doubtful. The sample taken for sequencing was blood. The source of this sequence is a female donor with retroperitoneal liposarcoma. CDR3: CASSPLTSGRSEQYF. The CDR3 DNA follows: TGTGCCAGCAGTCCCCTGACTAGCGGGAGATCCGAGCAGTACTTC.